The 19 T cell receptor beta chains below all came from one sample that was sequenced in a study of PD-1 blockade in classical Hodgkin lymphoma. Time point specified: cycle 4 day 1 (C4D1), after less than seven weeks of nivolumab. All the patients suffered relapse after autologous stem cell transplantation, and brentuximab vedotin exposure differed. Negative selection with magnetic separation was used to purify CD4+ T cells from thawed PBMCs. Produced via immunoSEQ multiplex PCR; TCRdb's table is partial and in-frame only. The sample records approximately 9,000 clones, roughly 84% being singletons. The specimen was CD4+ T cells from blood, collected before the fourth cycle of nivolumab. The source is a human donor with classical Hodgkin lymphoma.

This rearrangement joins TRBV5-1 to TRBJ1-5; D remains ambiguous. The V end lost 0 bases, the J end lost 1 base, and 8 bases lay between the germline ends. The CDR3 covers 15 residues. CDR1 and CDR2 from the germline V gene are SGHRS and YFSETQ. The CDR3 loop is CASSLVAGSNQPQHF. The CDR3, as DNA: TGCGCCAGCAGCTTGGTTGCGGGGAGCAATCAGCCCCAGCATTTT.

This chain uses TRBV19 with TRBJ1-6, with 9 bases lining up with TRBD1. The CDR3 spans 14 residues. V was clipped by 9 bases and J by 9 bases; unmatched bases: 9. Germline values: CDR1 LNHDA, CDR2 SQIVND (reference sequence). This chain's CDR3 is CASRGQGNSSPLHF. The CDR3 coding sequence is TGTGCCAGCCGTGGACAGGGGAATAGTTCACCCCTCCACTTT.

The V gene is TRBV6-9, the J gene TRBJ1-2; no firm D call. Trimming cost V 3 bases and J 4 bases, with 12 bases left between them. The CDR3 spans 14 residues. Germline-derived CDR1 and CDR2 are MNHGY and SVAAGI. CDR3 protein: CASSYFEGSYGYTF. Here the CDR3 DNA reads TGTGCCAGCAGTTACTTCGAAGGGAGCTATGGCTACACCTTC.

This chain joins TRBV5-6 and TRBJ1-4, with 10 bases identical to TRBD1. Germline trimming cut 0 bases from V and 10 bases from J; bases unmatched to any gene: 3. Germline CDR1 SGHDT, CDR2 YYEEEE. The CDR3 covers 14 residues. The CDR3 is CASSLGTGGSKLFF. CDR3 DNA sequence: TGTGCCAGCAGCTTGGGGACAGGGGGATCAAAACTGTTTTTT.

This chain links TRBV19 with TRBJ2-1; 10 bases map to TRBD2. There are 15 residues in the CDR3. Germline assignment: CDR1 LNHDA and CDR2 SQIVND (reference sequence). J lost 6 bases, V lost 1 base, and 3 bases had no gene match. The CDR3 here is CASSIGLAGSNEQFF. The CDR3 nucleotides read TGTGCCAGTAGTATAGGACTAGCGGGTTCCAATGAGCAGTTCTTC. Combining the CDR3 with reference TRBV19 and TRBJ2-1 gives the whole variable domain DGGITQSPKYLFRKEGQNVTLSCEQNLNHDAMYWYRQDPGQGLRLIYYSQIVNDFQKGDIAEGYSVSREKKESFPLTVTSAQKNPTAFYLCASSIGLAGSNEQFFGPGTRLTVL.

In DNA form, the CDR3 reads TGTGCCAGCAGTGAAGCGTTGTCCGCCGGAGAGACCCAGTACTTC. It yields the protein CASSEALSAGETQYF. The V call is TRBV6-1, the J call TRBJ2-5; D is unresolved. There are 15 residues in the CDR3. V gave up 0 bases and J gave up 4 bases, with 12 bases separating them. CDR1 MNHNS and CDR2 SASEGT come from the germline V gene.

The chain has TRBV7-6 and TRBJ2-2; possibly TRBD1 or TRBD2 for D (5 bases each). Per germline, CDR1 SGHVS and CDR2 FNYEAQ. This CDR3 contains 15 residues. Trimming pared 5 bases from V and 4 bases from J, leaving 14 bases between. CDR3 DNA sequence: TGTGCCAGCAGCACCGGGCGAGGGGTCACCGGGGAGCTGTTTTTT. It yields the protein CASSTGRGVTGELFF. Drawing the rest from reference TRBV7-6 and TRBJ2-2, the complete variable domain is GAGVSQSPRYKVTKRGQDVALRCDPISGHVSLYWYRQALGQGPEFLTYFNYEAQQDKSGLPNDRFSAERPEGSISTLTIQRTEQRDSAMYRCASSTGRGVTGELFFGEGSRLTVL.

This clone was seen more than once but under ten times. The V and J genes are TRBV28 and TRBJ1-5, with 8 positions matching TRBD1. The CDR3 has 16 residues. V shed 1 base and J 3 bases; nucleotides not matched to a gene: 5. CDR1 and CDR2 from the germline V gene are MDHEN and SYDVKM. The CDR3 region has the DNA TGTGCCAGCAGTTTATCAACAGGGGGTTCCAATCAGCCCCAGCATTTT. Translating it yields CASSLSTGGSNQPQHF.

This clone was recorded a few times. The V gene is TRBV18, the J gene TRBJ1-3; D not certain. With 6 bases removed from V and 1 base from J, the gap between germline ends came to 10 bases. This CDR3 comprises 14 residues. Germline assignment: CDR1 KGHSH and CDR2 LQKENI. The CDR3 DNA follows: TGTGCCAGCTCCCCTCAAACTTCTGGAAACACCATATATTTT. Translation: CASSPQTSGNTIYF.

The CDR3 protein is CASSFSNNEQFF. The CDR3 DNA is TGCGCCAGCAGCTTCTCTAACAATGAGCAGTTCTTC. The chain is built from TRBV5-1 and TRBJ2-1, with D unresolved. Trimming took off 2 bases at V and 5 bases at J, with 5 bases between the two ends. The CDR3 covers 12 residues. Per the germline V gene, CDR1 is SGHRS and CDR2 is YFSETQ.

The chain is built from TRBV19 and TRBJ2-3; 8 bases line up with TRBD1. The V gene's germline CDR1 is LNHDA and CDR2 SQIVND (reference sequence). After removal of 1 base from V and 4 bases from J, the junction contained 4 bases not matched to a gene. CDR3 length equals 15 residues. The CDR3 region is CASSIGQGAADTQYF. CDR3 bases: TGTGCCAGTAGTATAGGGCAGGGGGCCGCAGATACGCAGTATTTT.

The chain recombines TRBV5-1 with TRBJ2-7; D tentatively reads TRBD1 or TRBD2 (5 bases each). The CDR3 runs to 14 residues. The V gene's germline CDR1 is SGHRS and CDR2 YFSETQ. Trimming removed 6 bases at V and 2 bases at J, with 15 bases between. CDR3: CASKLDTGTYEQYF. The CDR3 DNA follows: TGCGCCAGCAAGCTGGACACGGGAACCTACGAGCAGTACTTC.

As DNA, the CDR3 is TGTGCCAGCAGTTTAAGGCGGTGGGCTGAAAAACTGTTTTTT. Amino acids: CASSLRRWAEKLFF. The chain uses TRBV27 and TRBJ1-4, with D unclear. This CDR3 has 14 residues. CDR1 and CDR2 from the germline V gene are MNHEY and SMNVEV (reference sequence). V was pared by 2 bases and J by 7 bases, with 11 bases between.

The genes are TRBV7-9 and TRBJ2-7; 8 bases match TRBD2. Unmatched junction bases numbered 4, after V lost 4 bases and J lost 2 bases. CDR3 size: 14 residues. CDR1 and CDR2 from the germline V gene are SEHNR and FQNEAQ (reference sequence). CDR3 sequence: CASSSTGGAYEQYF. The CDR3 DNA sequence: TGTGCCAGCAGCTCAACCGGGGGGGCCTACGAGCAGTACTTC.

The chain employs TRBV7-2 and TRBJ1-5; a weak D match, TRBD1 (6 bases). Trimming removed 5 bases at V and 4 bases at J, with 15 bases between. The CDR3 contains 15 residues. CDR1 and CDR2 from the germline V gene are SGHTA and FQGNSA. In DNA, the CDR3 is TGTGCCAGCAGCCTCAACTTAGGGGGGAATCAGCCCCAGCATTTT. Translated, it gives CASSLNLGGNQPQHF. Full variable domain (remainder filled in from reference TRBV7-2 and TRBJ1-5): GAGVSQSPSNKVTEKGKDVELRCDPISGHTALYWYRQSLGQGLEFLIYFQGNSAPDKSGLPSDRFSAERTGGSVSTLTIQRTQQEDSAVYLCASSLNLGGNQPQHFGDGTRLSIL.

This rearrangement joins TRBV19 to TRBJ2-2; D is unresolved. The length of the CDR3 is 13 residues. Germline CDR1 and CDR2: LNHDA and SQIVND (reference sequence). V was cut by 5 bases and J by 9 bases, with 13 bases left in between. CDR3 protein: CASSWLGLRELFF. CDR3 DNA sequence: TGTGCCAGTAGTTGGCTTGGGCTCAGGGAGCTGTTTTTT.

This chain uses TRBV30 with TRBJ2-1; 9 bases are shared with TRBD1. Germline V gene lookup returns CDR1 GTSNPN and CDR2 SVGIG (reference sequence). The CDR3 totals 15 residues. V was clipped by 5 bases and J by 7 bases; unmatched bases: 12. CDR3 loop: CAWGVPGQGTNEQFF. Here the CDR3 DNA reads TGTGCCTGGGGAGTACCGGGACAGGGTACTAATGAGCAGTTCTTC.

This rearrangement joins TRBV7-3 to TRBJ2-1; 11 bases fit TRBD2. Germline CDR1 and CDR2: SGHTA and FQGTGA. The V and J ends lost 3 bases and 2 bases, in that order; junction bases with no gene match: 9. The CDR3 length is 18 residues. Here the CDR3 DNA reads TGTGCCAGCAGCTTCGTCGGCGCTAGCGGGAGGCCCTACAATGAGCAGTTCTTC. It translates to CASSFVGASGRPYNEQFF. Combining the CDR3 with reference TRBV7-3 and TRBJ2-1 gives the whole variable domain GAGVSQTPSNKVTEKGKYVELRCDPISGHTALYWYRQSLGQGPEFLIYFQGTGAADDSGLPNDRFFAVRPEGSVSTLKIQRTERGDSAVYLCASSFVGASGRPYNEQFFGPGTRLTVL.

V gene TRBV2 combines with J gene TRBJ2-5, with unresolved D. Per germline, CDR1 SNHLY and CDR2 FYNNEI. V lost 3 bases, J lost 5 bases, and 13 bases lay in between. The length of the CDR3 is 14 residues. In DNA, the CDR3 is TGTGCCAGCAGTGACCCCATTCGAAGGGAGACCCAGTACTTC. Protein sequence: CASSDPIRRETQYF.